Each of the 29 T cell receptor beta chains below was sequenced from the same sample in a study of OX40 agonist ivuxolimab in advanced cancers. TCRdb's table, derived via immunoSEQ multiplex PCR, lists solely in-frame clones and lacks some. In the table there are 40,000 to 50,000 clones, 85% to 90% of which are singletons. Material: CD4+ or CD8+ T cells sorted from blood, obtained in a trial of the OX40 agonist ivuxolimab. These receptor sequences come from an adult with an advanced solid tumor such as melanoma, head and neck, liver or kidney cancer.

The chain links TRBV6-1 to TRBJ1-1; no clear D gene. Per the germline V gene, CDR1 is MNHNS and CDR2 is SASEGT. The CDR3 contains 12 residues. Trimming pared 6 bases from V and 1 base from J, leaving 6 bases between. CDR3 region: CASSWGNTEAFF. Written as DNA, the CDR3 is TGTGCCAGCAGCTGGGGGAACACTGAAGCTTTCTTT.

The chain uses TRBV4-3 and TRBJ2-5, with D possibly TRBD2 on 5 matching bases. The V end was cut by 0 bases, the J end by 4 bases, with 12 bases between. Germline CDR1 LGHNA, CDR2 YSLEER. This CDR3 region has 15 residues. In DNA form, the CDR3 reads TGCGCCAGCAGCCAAGATACCGGGAAAGGAGAGACCCAGTACTTC. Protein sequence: CASSQDTGKGETQYF.

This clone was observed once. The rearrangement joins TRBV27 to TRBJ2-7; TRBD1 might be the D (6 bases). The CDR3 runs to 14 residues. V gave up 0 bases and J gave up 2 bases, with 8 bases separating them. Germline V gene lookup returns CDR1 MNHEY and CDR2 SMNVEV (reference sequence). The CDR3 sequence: CASSLSRGPYEQYF. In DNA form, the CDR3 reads TGTGCCAGCAGTTTATCCAGGGGCCCCTACGAGCAGTACTTC.

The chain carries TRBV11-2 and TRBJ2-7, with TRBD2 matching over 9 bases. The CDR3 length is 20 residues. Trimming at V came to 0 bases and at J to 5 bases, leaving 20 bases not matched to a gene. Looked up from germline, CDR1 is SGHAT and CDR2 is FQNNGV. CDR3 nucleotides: TGTGCCAGCAGCTTAGACAGCTTAAATCCTTCCAGCGGGAGGTCCCACGAGCAGTACTTC. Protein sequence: CASSLDSLNPSSGRSHEQYF.

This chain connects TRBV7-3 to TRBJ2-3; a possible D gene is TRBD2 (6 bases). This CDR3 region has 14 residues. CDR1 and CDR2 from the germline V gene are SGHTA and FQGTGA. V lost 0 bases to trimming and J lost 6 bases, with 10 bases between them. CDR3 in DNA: TGTGCCAGCAGCTTAACGCGGGAAGCGGATACGCAGTATTTT. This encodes CASSLTREADTQYF.

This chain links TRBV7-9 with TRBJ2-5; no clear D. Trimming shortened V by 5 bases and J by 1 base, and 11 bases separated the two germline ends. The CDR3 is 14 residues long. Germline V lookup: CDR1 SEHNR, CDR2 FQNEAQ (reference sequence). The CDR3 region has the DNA TGTGCCAGCAGCCCCCCGGCGGCCCAAGAGACCCAGTACTTC. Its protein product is CASSPPAAQETQYF. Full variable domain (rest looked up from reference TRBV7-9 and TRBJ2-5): DTGVSQNPRHKITKRGQNVTFRCDPISEHNRLYWYRQTLGQGPEFLTYFQNEAQLEKSRLLSDRFSAERPKGSFSTLEIQRTEQGDSAMYLCASSPPAAQETQYFGPGTRLLVL.

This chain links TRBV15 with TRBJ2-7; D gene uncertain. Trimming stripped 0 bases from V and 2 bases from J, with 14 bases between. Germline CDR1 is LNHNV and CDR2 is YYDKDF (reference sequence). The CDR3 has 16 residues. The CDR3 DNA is TGTGCCACCAGCAGAGATTCAGTAGGGCGGCCCTACGAGCAGTACTTC. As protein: CATSRDSVGRPYEQYF.

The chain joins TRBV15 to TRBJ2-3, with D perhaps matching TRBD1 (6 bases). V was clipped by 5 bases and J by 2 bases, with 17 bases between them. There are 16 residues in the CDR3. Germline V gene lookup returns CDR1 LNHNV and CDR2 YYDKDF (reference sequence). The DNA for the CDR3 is TGTGCCACCAGCCTTTTCAGGGGCTATTTCACAGATACGCAGTATTTT. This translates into CATSLFRGYFTDTQYF.

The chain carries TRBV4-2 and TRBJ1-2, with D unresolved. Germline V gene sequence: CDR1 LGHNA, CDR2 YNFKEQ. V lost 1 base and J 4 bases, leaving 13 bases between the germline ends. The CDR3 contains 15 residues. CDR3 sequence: CASSQGRAQGYGYTF. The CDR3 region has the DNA TGTGCCAGCAGCCAAGGGAGAGCACAAGGCTATGGCTACACCTTC.

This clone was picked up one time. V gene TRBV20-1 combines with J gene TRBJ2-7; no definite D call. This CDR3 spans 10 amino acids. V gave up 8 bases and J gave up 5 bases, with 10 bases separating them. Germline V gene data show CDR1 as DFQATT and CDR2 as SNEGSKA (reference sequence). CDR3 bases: TGCAGTACTATATCGAACGAGCAGTACTTC. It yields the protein CSTISNEQYF.

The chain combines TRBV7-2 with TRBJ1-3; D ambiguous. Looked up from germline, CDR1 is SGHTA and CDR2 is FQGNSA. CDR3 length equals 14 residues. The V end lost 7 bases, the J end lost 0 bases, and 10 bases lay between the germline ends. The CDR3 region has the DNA TGTGCCAGCACCGACCCGGCCTCTGGAAACACCATATATTTT. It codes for CASTDPASGNTIYF. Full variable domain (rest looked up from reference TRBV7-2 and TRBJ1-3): GAGVSQSPSNKVTEKGKDVELRCDPISGHTALYWYRQSLGQGLEFLIYFQGNSAPDKSGLPSDRFSAERTGGSVSTLTIQRTQQEDSAVYLCASTDPASGNTIYFGEGSWLTVV.

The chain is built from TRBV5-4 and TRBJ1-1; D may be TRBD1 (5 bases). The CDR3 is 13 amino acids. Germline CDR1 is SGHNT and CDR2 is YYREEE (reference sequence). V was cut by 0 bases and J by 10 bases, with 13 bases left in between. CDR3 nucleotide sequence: TGTGCCAGCAGCTTGGCTGGGGGTTCCCGAGCTTTCTTT. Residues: CASSLAGGSRAFF.

The CDR3 DNA sequence: TGTGCCAGCAGCCGGGACAGAGGGGCCGAGCAGTACTTC. Translating it yields CASSRDRGAEQYF. The genes are TRBV25-1 and TRBJ2-7; 7 bases are shared with TRBD1. Germline lookup yields CDR1 MGHDK and CDR2 SYGVNS. This CDR3 contains 13 residues. With 6 bases clipped from V and 6 bases from J, the junction kept 8 bases outside the gene matches.

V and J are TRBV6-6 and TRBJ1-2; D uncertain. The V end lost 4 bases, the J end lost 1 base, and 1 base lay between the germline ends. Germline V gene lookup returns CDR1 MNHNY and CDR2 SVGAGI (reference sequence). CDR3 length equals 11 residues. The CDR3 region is CASSFNYGYTF. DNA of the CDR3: TGTGCCAGCAGTTTTAACTATGGCTACACCTTC.

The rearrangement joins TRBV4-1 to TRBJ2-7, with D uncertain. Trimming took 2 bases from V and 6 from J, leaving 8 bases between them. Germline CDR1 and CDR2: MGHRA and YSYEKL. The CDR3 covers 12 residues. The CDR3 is CASSQTYGEQYF. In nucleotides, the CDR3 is TGCGCCAGCAGCCAAACGTATGGCGAGCAGTACTTC.

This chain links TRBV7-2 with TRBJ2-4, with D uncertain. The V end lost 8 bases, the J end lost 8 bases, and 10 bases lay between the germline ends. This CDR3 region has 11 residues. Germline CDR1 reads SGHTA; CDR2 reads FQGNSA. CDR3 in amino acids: CASGVKDIQYF. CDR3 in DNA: TGTGCCAGCGGTGTTAAGGACATTCAGTACTTC. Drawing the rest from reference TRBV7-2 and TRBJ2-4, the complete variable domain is GAGVSQSPSNKVTEKGKDVELRCDPISGHTALYWYRQSLGQGLEFLIYFQGNSAPDKSGLPSDRFSAERTGGSVSTLTIQRTQQEDSAVYLCASGVKDIQYFGAGTRLSVL.

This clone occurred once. The CDR3 sequence: CAIWKDGLETQYF. CDR3 nucleotides: TGTGCCATTTGGAAGGACGGTTTAGAGACCCAGTACTTC. The chain links TRBV10-3 to TRBJ2-5; D gene ambiguous. Trimming took 9 bases from V and 4 from J, leaving 15 bases between them. The CDR3 is 13 amino acids. Germline V CDR1 and CDR2: ENHRY, SYGVKD.

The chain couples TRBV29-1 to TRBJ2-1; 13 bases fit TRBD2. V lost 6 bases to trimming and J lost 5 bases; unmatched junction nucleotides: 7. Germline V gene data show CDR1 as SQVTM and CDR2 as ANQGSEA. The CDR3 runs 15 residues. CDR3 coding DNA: TGCAGCGTAAATGGACTAGCGGGAGCAGACAATGAGCAGTTCTTC. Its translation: CSVNGLAGADNEQFF.

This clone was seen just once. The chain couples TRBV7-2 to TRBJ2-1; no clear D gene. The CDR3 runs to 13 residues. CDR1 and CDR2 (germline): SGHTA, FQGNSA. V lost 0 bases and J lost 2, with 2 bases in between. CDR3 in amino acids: CASSLAAYNEQFF. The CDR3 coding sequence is TGTGCCAGCAGCTTAGCGGCCTACAATGAGCAGTTCTTC.

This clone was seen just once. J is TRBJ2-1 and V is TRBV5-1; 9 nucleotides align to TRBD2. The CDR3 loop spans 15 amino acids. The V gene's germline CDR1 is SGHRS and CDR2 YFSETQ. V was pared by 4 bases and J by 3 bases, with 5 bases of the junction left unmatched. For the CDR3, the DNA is TGCGCCAGCAGCAAACTAGCGGGCGACTACAATGAGCAGTTCTTC. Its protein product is CASSKLAGDYNEQFF.

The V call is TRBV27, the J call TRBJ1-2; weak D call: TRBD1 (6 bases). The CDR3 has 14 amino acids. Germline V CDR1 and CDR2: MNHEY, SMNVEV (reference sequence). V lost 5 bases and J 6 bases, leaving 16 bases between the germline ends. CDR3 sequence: CASSPPGRGHGYTF. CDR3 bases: TGTGCCAGCAGTCCCCCGGGCAGGGGACATGGCTACACCTTC.

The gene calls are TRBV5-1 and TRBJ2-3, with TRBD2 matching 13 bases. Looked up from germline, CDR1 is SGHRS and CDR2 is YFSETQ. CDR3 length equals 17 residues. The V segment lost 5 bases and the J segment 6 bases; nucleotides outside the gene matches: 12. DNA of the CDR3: TGCGCCAGCAGTTATAGGACTAGCGGGAGTGTGTCGGATACGCAGTATTTT. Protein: CASSYRTSGSVSDTQYF.

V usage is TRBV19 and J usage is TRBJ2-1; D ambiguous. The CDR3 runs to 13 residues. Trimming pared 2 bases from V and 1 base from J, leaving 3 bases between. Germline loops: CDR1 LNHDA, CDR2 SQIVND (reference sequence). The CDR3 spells CASSITSYNEQFF. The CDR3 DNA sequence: TGTGCCAGTAGTATAACGTCCTACAATGAGCAGTTCTTC.

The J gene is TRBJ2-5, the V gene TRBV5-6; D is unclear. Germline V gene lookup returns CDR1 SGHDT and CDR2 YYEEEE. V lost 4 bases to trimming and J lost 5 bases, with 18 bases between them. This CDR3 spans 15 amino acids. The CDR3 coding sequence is TGTGCCAGCAGCCCCGGGCCCTCCCCCCGGGAGACCCAGTACTTC. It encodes CASSPGPSPRETQYF.

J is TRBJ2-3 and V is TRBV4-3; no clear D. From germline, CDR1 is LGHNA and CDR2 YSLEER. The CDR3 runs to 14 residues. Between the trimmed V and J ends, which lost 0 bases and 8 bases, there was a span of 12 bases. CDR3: CASSQDLPPGTQYF. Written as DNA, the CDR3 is TGCGCCAGCAGCCAAGATCTACCGCCGGGTACGCAGTATTTT.

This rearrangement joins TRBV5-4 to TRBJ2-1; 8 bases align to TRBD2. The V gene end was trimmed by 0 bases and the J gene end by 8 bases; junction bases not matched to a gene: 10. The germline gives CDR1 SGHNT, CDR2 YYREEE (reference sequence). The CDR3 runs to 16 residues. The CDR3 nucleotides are TGTGCCAGCAGCTTGGGTGGTAGCGGGGTATGGGATGAGCAGTTCTTC. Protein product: CASSLGGSGVWDEQFF.

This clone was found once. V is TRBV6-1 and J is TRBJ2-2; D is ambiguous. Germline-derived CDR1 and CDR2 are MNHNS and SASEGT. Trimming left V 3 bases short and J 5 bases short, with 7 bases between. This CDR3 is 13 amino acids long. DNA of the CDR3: TGTGCCAGCAGTGACCCCCTAACCGGGGAGCTGTTTTTT. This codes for CASSDPLTGELFF.

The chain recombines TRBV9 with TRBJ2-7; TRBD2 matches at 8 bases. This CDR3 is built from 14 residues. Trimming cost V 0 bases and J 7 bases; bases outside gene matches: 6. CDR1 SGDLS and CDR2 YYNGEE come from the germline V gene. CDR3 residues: CASSVDPAGVEQYF. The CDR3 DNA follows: TGTGCCAGCAGCGTAGACCCAGCGGGAGTTGAGCAGTACTTC.

CDR3 sequence: CASSTPAGYSYEQYF. CDR3 coding DNA: TGTGCCAGCAGCACTCCCGCGGGTTACTCCTACGAGCAGTACTTC. The rearrangement joins TRBV6-5 to TRBJ2-7, with D perhaps matching TRBD2 (5 bases). The germline CDR1 and CDR2 sequences are MNHEY and SVGAGI. Between the trimmed V and J ends, which lost 6 bases and 0 bases, there was a span of 15 bases. CDR3 length equals 15 residues.